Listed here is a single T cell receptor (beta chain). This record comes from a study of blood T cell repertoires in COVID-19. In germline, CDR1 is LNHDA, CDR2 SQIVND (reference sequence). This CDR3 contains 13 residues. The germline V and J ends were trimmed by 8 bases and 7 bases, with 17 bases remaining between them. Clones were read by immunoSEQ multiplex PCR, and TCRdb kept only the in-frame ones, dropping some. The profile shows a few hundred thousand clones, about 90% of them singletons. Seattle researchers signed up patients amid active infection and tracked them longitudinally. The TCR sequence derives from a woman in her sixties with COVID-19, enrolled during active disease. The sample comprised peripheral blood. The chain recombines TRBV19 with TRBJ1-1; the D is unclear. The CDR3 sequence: CASCTDLSGEAFF. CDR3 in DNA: TGTGCCAGTTGCACAGACCTCAGTGGTGAAGCTTTCTTT.